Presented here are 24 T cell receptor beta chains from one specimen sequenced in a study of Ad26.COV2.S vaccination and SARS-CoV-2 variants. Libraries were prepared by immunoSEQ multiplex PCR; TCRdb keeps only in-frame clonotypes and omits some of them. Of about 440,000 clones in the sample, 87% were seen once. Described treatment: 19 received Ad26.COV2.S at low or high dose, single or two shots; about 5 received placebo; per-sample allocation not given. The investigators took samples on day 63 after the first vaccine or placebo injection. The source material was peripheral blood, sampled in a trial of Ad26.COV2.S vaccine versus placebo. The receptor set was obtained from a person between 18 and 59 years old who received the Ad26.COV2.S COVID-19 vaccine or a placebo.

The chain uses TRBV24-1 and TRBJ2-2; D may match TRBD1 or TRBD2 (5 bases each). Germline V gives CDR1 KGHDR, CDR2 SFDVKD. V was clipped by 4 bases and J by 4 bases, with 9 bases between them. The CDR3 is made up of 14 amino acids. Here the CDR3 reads CATSDLGATGELFF. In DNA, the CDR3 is TGTGCCACCAGTGACCTCGGGGCCACCGGGGAGCTGTTTTTT.

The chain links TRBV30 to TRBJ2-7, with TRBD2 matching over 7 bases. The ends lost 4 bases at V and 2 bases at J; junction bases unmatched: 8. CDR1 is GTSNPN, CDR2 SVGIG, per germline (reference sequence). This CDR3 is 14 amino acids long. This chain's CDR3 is CAWTRAGLTYEQYF. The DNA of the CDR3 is TGTGCCTGGACCCGAGCGGGGCTAACCTACGAGCAGTACTTC. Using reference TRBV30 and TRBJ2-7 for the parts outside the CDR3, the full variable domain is SQTIHQWPATLVQPVGSPLSLECTVEGTSNPNLYWYRQAAGRGLQLLFYSVGIGQISSEVPQNLSASRPQDRQFILSSKKLLLSDSGFYLCAWTRAGLTYEQYFGPGTRLTVT.

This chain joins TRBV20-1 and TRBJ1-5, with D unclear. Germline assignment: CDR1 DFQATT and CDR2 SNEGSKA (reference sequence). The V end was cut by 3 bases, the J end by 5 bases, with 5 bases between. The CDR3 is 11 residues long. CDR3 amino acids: CSASHDQPQHF. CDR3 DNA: TGCAGTGCTAGTCACGATCAGCCCCAGCATTTT.

The CDR3 DNA is TGTGCCAGCAGAGAATTCCAGGGGCAGCCCCAGCATTTT. It translates to CASREFQGQPQHF. This sequence joins TRBV27 and TRBJ1-5, with D perhaps TRBD1 (6 bases). The length of the CDR3 is 13 residues. Trimming took off 6 bases at V and 7 bases at J, with 13 bases between the two ends. CDR1 is MNHEY and CDR2 is SMNVEV in the germline V gene (reference sequence).

The CDR3 DNA reads as TGTGCCAGCAGCCAAGATGGGGGGAGGGATTCACCCCTCCACTTT. Its protein product is CASSQDGGRDSPLHF. The J gene is TRBJ1-6, the V gene TRBV4-2; maybe TRBD1 (5 bases). In germline, CDR1 is LGHNA, CDR2 YNFKEQ. The CDR3 totals 15 residues. Trimming took 0 bases from V and 8 from J, leaving 11 bases between them.

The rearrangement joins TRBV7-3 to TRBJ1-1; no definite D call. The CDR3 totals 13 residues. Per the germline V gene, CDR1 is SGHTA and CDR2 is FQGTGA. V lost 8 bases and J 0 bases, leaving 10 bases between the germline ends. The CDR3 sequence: CASGQSLNTEAFF. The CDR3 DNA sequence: TGTGCCAGCGGGCAGTCGTTGAACACTGAAGCTTTCTTT.

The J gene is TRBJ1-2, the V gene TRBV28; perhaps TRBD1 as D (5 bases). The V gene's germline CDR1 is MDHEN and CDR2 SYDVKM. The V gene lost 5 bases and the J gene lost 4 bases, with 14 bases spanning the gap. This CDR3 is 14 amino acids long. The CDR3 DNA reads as TGTGCCAGCAGTGGCGGGGGAAGAGGCTATGGCTACACCTTC. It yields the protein CASSGGGRGYGYTF.

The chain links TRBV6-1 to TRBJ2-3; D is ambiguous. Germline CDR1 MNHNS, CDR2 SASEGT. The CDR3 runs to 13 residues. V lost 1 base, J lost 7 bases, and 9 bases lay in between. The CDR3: CASSEGISYTQYF. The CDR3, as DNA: TGTGCCAGCAGTGAAGGTATTAGCTATACGCAGTATTTT.

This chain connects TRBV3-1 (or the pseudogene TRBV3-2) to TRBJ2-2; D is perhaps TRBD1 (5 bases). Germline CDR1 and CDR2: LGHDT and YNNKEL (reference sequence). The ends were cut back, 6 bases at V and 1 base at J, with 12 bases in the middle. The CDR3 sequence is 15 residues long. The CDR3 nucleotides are TGTGCCAGCAGAGGGGCTAGGGGGAACACCGGGGAGCTGTTTTTT. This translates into CASRGARGNTGELFF.

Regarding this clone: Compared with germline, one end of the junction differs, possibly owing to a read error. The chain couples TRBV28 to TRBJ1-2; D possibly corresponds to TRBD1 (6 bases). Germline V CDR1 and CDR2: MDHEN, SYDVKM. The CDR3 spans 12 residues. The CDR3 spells CASSLVKGQAFF. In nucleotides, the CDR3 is TGTGCCAGCAGTTTAGTTAAGGGACAAGCCTTCTTC.

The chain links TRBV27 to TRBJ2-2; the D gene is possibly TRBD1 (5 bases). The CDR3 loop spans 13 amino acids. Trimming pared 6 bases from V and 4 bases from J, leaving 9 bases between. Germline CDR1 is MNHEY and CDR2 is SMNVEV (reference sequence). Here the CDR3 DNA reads TGTGCCAGCAGGGTCACAGGCACCGGGGAGCTGTTTTTT. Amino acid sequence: CASRVTGTGELFF.

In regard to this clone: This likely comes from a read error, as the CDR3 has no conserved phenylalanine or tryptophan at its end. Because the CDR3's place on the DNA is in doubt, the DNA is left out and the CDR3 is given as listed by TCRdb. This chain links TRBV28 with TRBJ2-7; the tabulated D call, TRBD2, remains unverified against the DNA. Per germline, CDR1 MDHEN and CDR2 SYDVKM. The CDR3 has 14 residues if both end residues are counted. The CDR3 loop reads CASSLRRVPPLLEL.

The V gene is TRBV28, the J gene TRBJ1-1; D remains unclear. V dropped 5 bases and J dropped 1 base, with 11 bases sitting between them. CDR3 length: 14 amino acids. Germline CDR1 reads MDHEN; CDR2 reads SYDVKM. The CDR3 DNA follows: TGTGCCAGCAGTCAACGCGGGTCGAACACTGAAGCTTTCTTT. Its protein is CASSQRGSNTEAFF.

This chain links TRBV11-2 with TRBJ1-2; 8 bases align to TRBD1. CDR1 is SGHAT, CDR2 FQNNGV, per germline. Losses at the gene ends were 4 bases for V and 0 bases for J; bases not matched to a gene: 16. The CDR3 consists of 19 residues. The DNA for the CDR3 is TGTGCCAGCAGCTCCTTTGGGAGGACAGGGTCAACACCTAACTATGGCTACACCTTC. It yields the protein CASSSFGRTGSTPNYGYTF.

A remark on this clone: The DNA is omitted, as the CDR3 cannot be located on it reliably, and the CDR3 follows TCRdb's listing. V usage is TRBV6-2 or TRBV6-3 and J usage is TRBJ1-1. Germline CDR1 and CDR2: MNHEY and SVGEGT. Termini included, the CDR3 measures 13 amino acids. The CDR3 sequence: CASSSSGEPSAFF.

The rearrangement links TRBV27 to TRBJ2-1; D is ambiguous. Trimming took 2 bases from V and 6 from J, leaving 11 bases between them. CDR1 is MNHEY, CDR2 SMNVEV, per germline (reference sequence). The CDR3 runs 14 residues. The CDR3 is CASSLRVGINEQFF. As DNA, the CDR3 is TGTGCCAGCAGTTTAAGGGTAGGCATCAATGAGCAGTTCTTC.

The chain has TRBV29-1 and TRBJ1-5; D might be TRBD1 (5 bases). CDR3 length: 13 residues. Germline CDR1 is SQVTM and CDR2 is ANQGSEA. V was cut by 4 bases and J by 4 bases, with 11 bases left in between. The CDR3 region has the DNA TGCAGCGTTGCGGGACCAGATAATCAGCCCCAGCATTTT. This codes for CSVAGPDNQPQHF.

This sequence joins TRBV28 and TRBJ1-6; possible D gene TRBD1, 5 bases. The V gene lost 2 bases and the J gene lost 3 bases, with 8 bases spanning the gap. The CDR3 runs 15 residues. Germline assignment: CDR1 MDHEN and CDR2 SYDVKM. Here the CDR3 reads CASSLGGSYNSPLHF. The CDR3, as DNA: TGTGCCAGCAGTTTAGGGGGAAGCTATAATTCACCCCTCCACTTT.

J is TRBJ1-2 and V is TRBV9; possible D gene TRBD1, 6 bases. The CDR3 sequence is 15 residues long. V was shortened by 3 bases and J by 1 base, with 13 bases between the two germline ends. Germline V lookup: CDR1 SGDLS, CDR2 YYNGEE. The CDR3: CASSAHRDLNYGYTF. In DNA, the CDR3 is TGTGCCAGCAGCGCACACAGGGACCTTAACTATGGCTACACCTTC.

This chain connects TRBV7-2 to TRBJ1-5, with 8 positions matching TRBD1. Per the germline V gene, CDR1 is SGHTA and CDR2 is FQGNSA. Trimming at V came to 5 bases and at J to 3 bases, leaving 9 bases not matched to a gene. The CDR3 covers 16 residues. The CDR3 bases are TGTGCCAGCAGCCTCCAGGGGGCGTTTAACAATCAGCCCCAGCATTTT. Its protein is CASSLQGAFNNQPQHF. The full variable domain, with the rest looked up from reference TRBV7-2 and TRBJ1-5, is GAGVSQSPSNKVTEKGKDVELRCDPISGHTALYWYRQSLGQGLEFLIYFQGNSAPDKSGLPSDRFSAERTGGSVSTLTIQRTQQEDSAVYLCASSLQGAFNNQPQHFGDGTRLSIL.

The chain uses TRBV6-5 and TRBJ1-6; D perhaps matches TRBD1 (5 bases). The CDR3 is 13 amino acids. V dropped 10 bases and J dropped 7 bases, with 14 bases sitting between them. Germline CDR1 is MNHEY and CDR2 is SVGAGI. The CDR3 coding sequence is TGTGCCACCCAGGCTGGGGGAAATTCACCCCTCCACTTT. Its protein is CATQAGGNSPLHF.

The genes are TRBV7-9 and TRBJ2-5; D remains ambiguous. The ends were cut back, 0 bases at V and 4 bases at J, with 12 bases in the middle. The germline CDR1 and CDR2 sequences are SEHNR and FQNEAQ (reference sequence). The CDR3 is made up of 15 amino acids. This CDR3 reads CASSLAFMVAETQYF. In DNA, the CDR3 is TGTGCCAGCAGCTTAGCTTTCATGGTAGCAGAGACCCAGTACTTC.

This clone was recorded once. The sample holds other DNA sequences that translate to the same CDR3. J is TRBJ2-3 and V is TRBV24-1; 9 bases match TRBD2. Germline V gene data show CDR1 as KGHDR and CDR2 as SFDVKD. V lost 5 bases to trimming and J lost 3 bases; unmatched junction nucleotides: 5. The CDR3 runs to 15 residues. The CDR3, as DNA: TGTGCCACCAGTGGGGCGGGAGGGTCTACAGATACGCAGTATTTT. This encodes CATSGAGGSTDTQYF.

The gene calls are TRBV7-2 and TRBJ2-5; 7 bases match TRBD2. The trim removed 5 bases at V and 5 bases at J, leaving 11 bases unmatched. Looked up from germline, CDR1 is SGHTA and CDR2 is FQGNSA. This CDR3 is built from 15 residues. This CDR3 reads CASSPQPGRWETQYF. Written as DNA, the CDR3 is TGTGCCAGCAGCCCGCAGCCCGGGAGGTGGGAGACCCAGTACTTC.